Below are 5 T cell receptor beta chains sequenced from a single sample in a study of CD8 T cells in ankylosing spondylitis. TCRdb reprocessed the 5' RACE reads via MiXCR and lists one record per CDR3 protein. Of about 36,000 distinct CDR3 sequences in the sample, 11% were seen once. The sample comprised synovial fluid, either unsorted or a sorted T cell fraction (not recorded which). These receptor sequences come from a male donor with ankylosing spondylitis.

This clonotype was counted at least ten times. The rearrangement uses TRBV7-9 and TRBJ1-1; possibly TRBD1 for D (5 bases). CDR3 length: 13 amino acids. The V and J ends lost 7 bases and 3 bases respectively, with 12 bases between them. In germline, CDR1 is SEHNR, CDR2 FQNEAQ (reference sequence). This CDR3 reads CASTPWGDTEAFF. Written as DNA, the CDR3 is TGTGCCAGCACCCCTTGGGGCGACACTGAAGCTTTCTTT.

Worth noting for this clonotype: A much larger clone is a single base away; this may be a read error. V is TRBV18 and J is TRBJ2-1, with a tentative D call TRBD1 (5 bases). From germline, CDR1 is KGHSH and CDR2 LQKENI. V lost 5 bases, J lost 3 bases, and 17 bases lay in between. This CDR3 region has 16 residues. The CDR3 reads CASSVIGVRFYNEQFF. The CDR3 DNA sequence: TGTGCCAGCTCAGTAATAGGGGTGAGGTTCTACAATGAGCAGTTCTTC.

This clonotype was observed a few times. The V call is TRBV5-1, the J call TRBJ1-5, with a weak D call TRBD1 (5 bases). The length of the CDR3 is 13 residues. Germline CDR1 is SGHRS and CDR2 is YFSETQ. Trimming took 3 bases from V and 8 from J, leaving 12 bases between them. CDR3 amino acids: CASSSRAGEPQHF. In DNA, the CDR3 is TGCGCCAGCAGCTCCAGGGCGGGCGAGCCCCAGCATTTT.

This clonotype was detected ten times or more. This sequence joins TRBV7-2 and TRBJ1-1; D gene ambiguous. The V and J ends lost 1 base and 3 bases respectively, with 12 bases between them. The CDR3 contains 15 residues. The germline V gene has CDR1 SGHTA and CDR2 FQGNSA. The CDR3 loop is CASSLVRSEDTEAFF. Written as DNA, the CDR3 is TGTGCCAGCAGCTTAGTCAGGAGTGAAGACACTGAAGCTTTCTTT. Using reference TRBV7-2 and TRBJ1-1 for the parts outside the CDR3, the full variable domain is GAGVSQSPSNKVTEKGKDVELRCDPISGHTALYWYRQSLGQGLEFLIYFQGNSAPDKSGLPSDRFSAERTGGSVSTLTIQRTQQEDSAVYLCASSLVRSEDTEAFFGQGTRLTVV.

Only a few counts were recorded for this clonotype. The rearrangement uses TRBV24-1 and TRBJ2-3; tentative D call: TRBD1 (6 bases). Germline assignment: CDR1 KGHDR and CDR2 SFDVKD. CDR3 length: 16 residues. V was shortened by 2 bases and J by 0 bases, with 11 bases between the two germline ends. The CDR3 is CATSDWTEDSTDTQYF. CDR3 coding DNA: TGTGCCACCAGTGATTGGACAGAAGATAGCACAGATACGCAGTATTTT.